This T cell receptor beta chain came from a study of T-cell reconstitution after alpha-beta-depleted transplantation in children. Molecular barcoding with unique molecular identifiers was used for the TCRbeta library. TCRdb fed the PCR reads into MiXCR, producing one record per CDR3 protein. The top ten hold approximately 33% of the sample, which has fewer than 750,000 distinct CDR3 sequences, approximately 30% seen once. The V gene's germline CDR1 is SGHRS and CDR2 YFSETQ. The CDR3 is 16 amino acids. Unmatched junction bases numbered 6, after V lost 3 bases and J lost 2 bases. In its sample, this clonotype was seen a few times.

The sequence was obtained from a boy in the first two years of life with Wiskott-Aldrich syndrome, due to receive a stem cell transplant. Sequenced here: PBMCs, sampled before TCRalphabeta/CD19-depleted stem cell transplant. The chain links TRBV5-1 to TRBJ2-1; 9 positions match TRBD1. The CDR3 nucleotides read TGCGCCAGCAGCTCCTCCGGGACAGGGCCCTACAATGAGCAGTTCTTC. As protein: CASSSSGTGPYNEQFF.